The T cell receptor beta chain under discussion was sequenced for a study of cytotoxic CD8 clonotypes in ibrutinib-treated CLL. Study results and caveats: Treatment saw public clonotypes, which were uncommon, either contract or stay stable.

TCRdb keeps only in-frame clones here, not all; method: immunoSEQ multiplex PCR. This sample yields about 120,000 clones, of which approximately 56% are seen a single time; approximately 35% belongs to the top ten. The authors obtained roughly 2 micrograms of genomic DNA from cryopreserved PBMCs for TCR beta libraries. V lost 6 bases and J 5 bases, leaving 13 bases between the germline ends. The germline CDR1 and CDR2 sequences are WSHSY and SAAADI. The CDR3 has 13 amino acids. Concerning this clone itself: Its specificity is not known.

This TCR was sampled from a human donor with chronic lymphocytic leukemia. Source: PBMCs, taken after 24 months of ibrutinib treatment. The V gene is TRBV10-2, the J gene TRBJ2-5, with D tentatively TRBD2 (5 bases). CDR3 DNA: TGCGCCAGCAGGGGAACTAGGATTGAGACCCAGTACTTC. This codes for CASRGTRIETQYF.